Below are 30 T cell receptor beta chains sequenced from a single sample in a study of cytomegalovirus exposure and HLA in healthy donors. Both 60 Vbeta primers and 13 Jbeta primers went into the PCR. The protocol was immunoSEQ multiplex PCR, while the TCRdb copy is restricted to in-frame clones and leaves out a portion. The table lists about 160,000 clones, roughly 79% of them singletons. The sample taken for sequencing was PBMCs. The receptor set was obtained from a woman between 50 and 59 years old in good health and CMV-seronegative.

J is TRBJ1-5 and V is TRBV4-2; a possible D gene is TRBD1 (6 bases). V was cut by 6 bases and J by 2 bases, with 14 bases left in between. Germline V gives CDR1 LGHNA, CDR2 YNFKEQ. This CDR3 is 15 amino acids long. The CDR3 coding sequence is TGTGCCAGCAGACCTCACAGGGTCGGCAATCAGCCCCAGCATTTT. Translating it yields CASRPHRVGNQPQHF.

V gene TRBV7-2 combines with J gene TRBJ1-2, with 9 bases fitting TRBD1. There are 14 residues in the CDR3. With 5 bases clipped from V and 2 bases from J, the junction kept 3 bases outside the gene matches. CDR1 is SGHTA, CDR2 FQGNSA, per germline. CDR3 sequence reads: CASSGTGWNYGYTF. In nucleotides, the CDR3 is TGTGCCAGCAGCGGGACAGGGTGGAACTATGGCTACACCTTC.

The rearrangement joins TRBV5-1 to TRBJ2-3; tentatively, D is TRBD2 (6 bases). Germline assignment: CDR1 SGHRS and CDR2 YFSETQ. The length of the CDR3 is 15 residues. Trimming pared 2 bases from V and 2 bases from J, leaving 12 bases between. Here the CDR3 DNA reads TGCGCCAGCAGCTTCGACGGGAGAGTCACAGATACGCAGTATTTT. Protein: CASSFDGRVTDTQYF.

The chain uses TRBV7-2 and TRBJ1-2, with D hard to call. This CDR3 has 14 residues. CDR1 SGHTA and CDR2 FQGNSA come from the germline V gene. V was trimmed by 1 base and J by 8 bases, leaving 14 bases between them. CDR3 protein: CASSLGARQGGYTF. The CDR3 coding sequence is TGTGCCAGCAGCTTAGGCGCGAGACAAGGAGGCTACACCTTC.

The sample holds a few counts of this clone. V gene TRBV5-4 combines with J gene TRBJ2-1; 7 nucleotides agree with TRBD1. Losses at the gene ends were 3 bases for V and 4 bases for J; bases not matched to a gene: 4. Looked up from germline, CDR1 is SGHNT and CDR2 is YYREEE (reference sequence). CDR3 length: 14 amino acids. This CDR3 reads CASSSRQGYNEQFF. DNA of the CDR3: TGTGCCAGCAGCTCAAGACAGGGTTACAATGAGCAGTTCTTC. The variable domain in full, with the rest retrieved from reference TRBV5-4 and TRBJ2-1, is ETGVTQSPTHLIKTRGQQVTLRCSSQSGHNTVSWYQQALGQGPQFIFQYYREEENGRGNFPPRFSGLQFPNYSSELNVNALELDDSALYLCASSSRQGYNEQFFGPGTRLTVL.

The chain links TRBV15 to TRBJ2-5; possible D gene TRBD2, 5 bases. Per the germline V gene, CDR1 is LNHNV and CDR2 is YYDKDF (reference sequence). The V gene lost 3 bases and the J gene lost 1 base, with 12 bases spanning the gap. The CDR3 loop spans 15 amino acids. CDR3 region: CATSSNRAVQETQYF. DNA for the CDR3: TGTGCCACCAGCAGTAATAGAGCGGTCCAAGAGACCCAGTACTTC.

The chain carries TRBV11-3 and TRBJ1-1; the D is unclear. The CDR3 is 13 amino acids. The germline CDR1 and CDR2 sequences are SGHNT and YENEEA. V lost 4 bases and J 0 bases, leaving 6 bases between the germline ends. The CDR3 spells CASSSGLNTEAFF. The DNA of the CDR3 is TGTGCCAGCAGCTCTGGCCTGAACACTGAAGCTTTCTTT.

Points on this clone: Other DNA sequences in this specimen translate into the identical CDR3. The chain combines TRBV27 with TRBJ1-1; possible D gene TRBD1, 6 bases. The length of the CDR3 is 13 residues. V was clipped by 0 bases and J by 4 bases, with 6 bases between them. Germline CDR1 and CDR2: MNHEY and SMNVEV (reference sequence). CDR3 sequence reads: CASSLSGGTEAFF. In DNA, the CDR3 is TGTGCCAGCAGTTTATCAGGGGGCACTGAAGCTTTCTTT.

As regards this clone: Because the CDR3 is missing its conserved closing phenylalanine or tryptophan, this is likely a read error. The limits of the CDR3 on the DNA are not certain, so only TCRdb's listed CDR3 is given. This rearrangement joins TRBV30 to TRBJ1-2; TRBD1, the table's D call, lacks a check against the DNA. The CDR3 spans 13 amino acids, including both terminal residues. CDR1 is GTSNPN and CDR2 is SVGIG in the germline V gene (reference sequence). The CDR3 sequence: CAWSLRTGFPLFI.

This chain links TRBV4-1 with TRBJ2-3; unclear D gene. The CDR3 totals 15 residues. Germline assignment: CDR1 MGHRA and CDR2 YSYEKL. Trimming removed 0 bases at V and 1 base at J, with 8 bases between. CDR3 sequence: CASSQELSGTDTQYF. The CDR3 bases are TGCGCCAGCAGCCAAGAGTTGAGCGGCACAGATACGCAGTATTTT.

The chain employs TRBV27 and TRBJ1-4; 8 bases align to TRBD1. The V segment lost 4 bases and the J segment 3 bases; nucleotides outside the gene matches: 4. CDR1 MNHEY and CDR2 SMNVEV come from the germline V gene (reference sequence). This CDR3 has 15 residues. CDR3 region: CASSSAGGPNEKLFF. DNA for the CDR3: TGTGCCAGCAGTTCCGCAGGGGGCCCTAATGAAAAACTGTTTTTT.

The V and J genes are TRBV18 and TRBJ2-1, with D perhaps TRBD2 (6 bases). Germline lookup yields CDR1 KGHSH and CDR2 LQKENI. The CDR3 is 13 amino acids. The V and J ends lost 5 bases and 10 bases respectively, with 15 bases between them. CDR3 nucleotide sequence: TGTGCCAGCTCAGCGATCGGGACTCAAGAGCAGTTCTTC. It translates to CASSAIGTQEQFF.

The V call is TRBV16, the J call TRBJ2-1; 11 bases map to TRBD1. Germline values: CDR1 KGHSY, CDR2 FQNENV. V lost 1 base to trimming and J lost 6 bases; unmatched junction nucleotides: 8. This CDR3 comprises 17 residues. The DNA for the CDR3 is TGTGCCAGCAGCCAATTTCCGATCGGGACAGGGGGCAATGAGCAGTTCTTC. The encoded protein is CASSQFPIGTGGNEQFF.

CDR3 region: CASGGSNEQYF. The CDR3, as DNA: TGTGCCAGTGGAGGGAGTAACGAGCAGTACTTC. The J gene is TRBJ2-7, the V gene TRBV27, with a weak D call TRBD2 (6 bases). V was trimmed by 9 bases and J by 5 bases, leaving 11 bases between them. The CDR3 sequence is 11 residues long. Per germline, CDR1 MNHEY and CDR2 SMNVEV (reference sequence).

CDR3 nucleotides: TGTGCCAGCAGCTTGGGCGGGGGAACCTACGAGCAGTACTTC. Protein sequence: CASSLGGGTYEQYF. The chain recombines TRBV11-3 with TRBJ2-7; 7 nucleotides match TRBD2. This CDR3 is 14 amino acids long. Trimming took 3 bases from V and 2 from J; bases not matched to a gene: 4. CDR1 SGHNT and CDR2 YENEEA come from the germline V gene.

This clone was observed once. The chain employs TRBV5-1 and TRBJ2-1, with TRBD2 as a possible D gene (6 bases). CDR1 SGHRS and CDR2 YFSETQ come from the germline V gene. V was trimmed by 3 bases and J by 7 bases, leaving 17 bases between them. The CDR3 is made up of 15 amino acids. CDR3 coding DNA: TGCGCCAGCAGCTCTGGGAGACTAGAAATGAATGAGCAGTTCTTC. Residues: CASSSGRLEMNEQFF.

In its sample, this clone was seen once. The gene calls are TRBV9 and TRBJ2-3, with D maybe TRBD2 (5 bases). Germline loops: CDR1 SGDLS, CDR2 YYNGEE. The CDR3 totals 17 residues. The germline V and J ends were trimmed by 1 base and 1 base, with 16 bases remaining between them. DNA for the CDR3: TGTGCCAGCAGCGTACGAGGGTCAATAGGGCGCACAGATACGCAGTATTTT. Residues: CASSVRGSIGRTDTQYF.

V is TRBV28 and J is TRBJ1-6; possibly TRBD1 for D (5 bases). CDR1 is MDHEN, CDR2 SYDVKM, per germline. This CDR3 contains 15 residues. The V gene lost 3 bases and the J gene lost 0 bases, with 6 bases spanning the gap. The CDR3 spells CASSLQGSYNSPLHF. CDR3 DNA sequence: TGTGCCAGCAGTTTGCAGGGCTCCTATAATTCACCCCTCCACTTT.

The chain joins TRBV27 to TRBJ2-7; D gene unclear. This CDR3 comprises 14 residues. Germline V gene sequence: CDR1 MNHEY, CDR2 SMNVEV (reference sequence). V was cut by 5 bases and J by 0 bases, with 11 bases left in between. CDR3 nucleotides: TGTGCCAGCAGTCCCACTCCCCACTCCTACGAGCAGTACTTC. Its translation is CASSPTPHSYEQYF.

V gene TRBV28 combines with J gene TRBJ2-7, with D uncertain. The CDR3 extends over 15 amino acids. Trimming left V 2 bases short and J 3 bases short, with 14 bases between. Germline V gene lookup returns CDR1 MDHEN and CDR2 SYDVKM. The chain's CDR3 is CASSLSINSYYEQYF. The CDR3 bases are TGTGCCAGCAGTTTAAGTATTAACAGCTACTACGAGCAGTACTTC.

This chain uses TRBV2 with TRBJ1-2, with 7 bases aligning to TRBD1. The CDR3 spans 14 residues. Germline V gene sequence: CDR1 SNHLY, CDR2 FYNNEI. After removal of 9 bases from V and 4 bases from J, the junction contained 11 bases not matched to a gene. The CDR3 nucleotides read TGTGCCAGTAGGGGGGCCCAGGGGGGCTATGGCTACACCTTC. Protein: CASRGAQGGYGYTF.

The rearrangement links TRBV4-3 to TRBJ2-1; weak D call: TRBD1 (6 bases). Trimming removed 3 bases at V and 4 bases at J, with 13 bases between. Germline values: CDR1 LGHNA, CDR2 YSLEER. This CDR3 has 15 amino acids. The CDR3, as DNA: TGCGCCAGCAGCCATAACAGGGCTGGATACAATGAGCAGTTCTTC. It codes for CASSHNRAGYNEQFF.

This sequence joins TRBV6-1 and TRBJ1-2; 10 bases line up with TRBD1. Germline CDR1 is MNHNS and CDR2 is SASEGT. The CDR3 contains 15 residues. V trimming: 1 base; J trimming: 4 bases; junction bases outside the gene matches: 3. CDR3 nucleotide sequence: TGTGCCAGCAGTGAAGGCGGGACAGGGGCCTATGGCTACACCTTC. Translating gives CASSEGGTGAYGYTF.

This chain connects TRBV4-2 to TRBJ1-4; D not certain. The CDR3 consists of 15 residues. Germline V CDR1 and CDR2: LGHNA, YNFKEQ. The V end lost 1 base, the J end lost 6 bases, and 12 bases lay between the germline ends. CDR3 bases: TGTGCCAGCAGCCAAGGGTGGAGGGAGGATGAAAAACTGTTTTTT. It specifies CASSQGWREDEKLFF.

The sample holds a few counts of this clone. The sample contains more than one DNA sequence encoding this CDR3. V usage is TRBV10-1 and J usage is TRBJ2-7; D is undetermined. Germline lookup yields CDR1 WNHNN and CDR2 SYGVQD (reference sequence). This CDR3 is 13 amino acids long. V lost 0 bases to trimming and J lost 3 bases, with 6 bases between them. CDR3 DNA: TGCGCCAGCAGTGAGTCAACACGCTACGAGCAGTACTTC. This translates into CASSESTRYEQYF.

The V gene is TRBV4-3, the J gene TRBJ2-1; tentatively, D is TRBD1 (6 bases). V was trimmed by 0 bases and J by 4 bases, leaving 13 bases between them. Germline CDR1 LGHNA, CDR2 YSLEER. The CDR3 length is 16 residues. CDR3 sequence reads: CASSQDWAGDYNEQFF. The CDR3 nucleotides read TGCGCCAGCAGCCAAGATTGGGCAGGGGATTACAATGAGCAGTTCTTC.

The chain couples TRBV7-8 to TRBJ2-5; a weak D match, TRBD2 (6 bases). The DNA end is more similar to TRBJ2-7, so the J call may be wrong. Per germline, CDR1 SGHVS and CDR2 FQNEAQ. The CDR3 has 15 residues. This CDR3 is CASSLARGSSYEQYF. CDR3 sequence (DNA): TGTGCCAGCAGCTTAGCACGGGGGAGCTCCTACGAGCAGTACTTC.

V usage is TRBV7-9 and J usage is TRBJ2-7; maybe TRBD2 (6 bases). The CDR3 loop spans 14 amino acids. The ends were cut back, 5 bases at V and 3 bases at J, with 14 bases in the middle. The germline V gene has CDR1 SEHNR and CDR2 FQNEAQ (reference sequence). This CDR3 is CASSPGRDIYEQYF. The CDR3 nucleotides read TGTGCCAGCAGCCCCGGGAGAGACATCTACGAGCAGTACTTC.

The genes are TRBV9 and TRBJ2-7, with a possible D match to TRBD1 (6 bases). This CDR3 contains 14 residues. V was clipped by 3 bases and J by 4 bases, with 14 bases between them. The V gene's germline CDR1 is SGDLS and CDR2 YYNGEE. The CDR3 loop reads CASSGRDKVYEQYF. CDR3 DNA sequence: TGTGCCAGCAGCGGCCGGGACAAGGTTTACGAGCAGTACTTC.

This clone was seen once. The rearrangement uses TRBV19 and TRBJ2-1, with D tentatively TRBD2 (6 bases). The CDR3 contains 16 residues. Germline-derived CDR1 and CDR2 are LNHDA and SQIVND (reference sequence). The V end was cut by 2 bases, the J end by 2 bases, with 13 bases between. In DNA form, the CDR3 reads TGTGCCAGTAGTATATGGAGGGGCCTTCCCTACAATGAGCAGTTCTTC. Protein: CASSIWRGLPYNEQFF.